The rows below give T cell receptor beta chains drawn from one sample of a study of blood T cell repertoires in COVID-19. Sequenced by immunoSEQ multiplex PCR; TCRdb stores in-frame clones only, minus some. The top ten clones hold around 5% of a sample with about 73,000 clones, over 70% of them seen once. Source material: peripheral blood. These receptors were obtained from a man between 50 and 59 years old with active COVID-19. The CDR3 runs from the conserved cysteine through the conserved F or W. D genes are given only for firm matches. Part of the rows lack a size; the others show once, few, many or a class for expanded clones.

NA	TRBV6-6	TRBJ1-2	NA	14	TGTGCCAGCGAAGGAGGGGCCCCCGAATCGGGCTACACCTTC	CASEGGAPESGYTF
NA	TRBV5-1	TRBJ2-6	NA	16	TGCGCCAGCAGCTTGGGGGCGTTCTCTGGGGCCAACGTCCTGACTTTC	CASSLGAFSGANVLTF
NA	TRBV19	TRBJ2-2	NA	13	TGTGCCAGTAGTATACAAAACACCGGGGAGCTGTTTTTT	CASSIQNTGELFF
NA	TRBV10-3	TRBJ1-6	TRBD1	15	TGTGCCATCAGTCATGGACAGGATAACAATTCACCCCTCCACTTT	CAISHGQDNNSPLHF
NA	TRBV6-4	TRBJ2-6	NA	17	TGTGCCAGCACCCCAGGCTTCGGGGACTCTGGGGCCAACGTCCTGACTTTC	CASTPGFGDSGANVLTF
NA	TRBV18	TRBJ2-3	NA	13	TGTGCCAGCTCCCTGGCCGGGATTCGTACGCAGTATTTT	CASSLAGIRTQYF
few	TRBV4-1	TRBJ1-4	NA	16	TGCGCCAGCAGCCGGGTCCAGGATACTCCTAATGAAAAACTGTTTTTT	CASSRVQDTPNEKLFF
NA	TRBV5-1	TRBJ2-5	TRBD1	14	TGCGCCAGCAGCACAACGACAGGGCCAGAGACCCAGTACTTC	CASSTTTGPETQYF
NA	TRBV2	TRBJ1-6	NA	16	TGTGCCAGCACCCCGACAGGTTTCTCCTATAATTCACCCCTCCACTTT	CASTPTGFSYNSPLHF
NA	TRBV7-9	TRBJ2-1	TRBD2	15	TGTGCCAGCTCAGTAGGGGCGGGGGCCTACAATGAGCAGTTCTTC	CASSVGAGAYNEQFF
NA	TRBV10-3	TRBJ2-5	TRBD1	16	TGTGCCATCAGTGAGGGGGGGACAGGGGCCCAAGAGACCCAGTACTTC	CAISEGGTGAQETQYF
NA	TRBV27	TRBJ2-7	TRBD2	15	TGTGCCAGCAGATTGGAACTAGCGGGATCCTACGAGCAGTACTTC	CASRLELAGSYEQYF
NA	TRBV24-1	TRBJ2-2	NA	16	TGTGCCACCAGTGATTTAAGCAGGGGAAGGAACGGGGAGCTGTTTTTT	CATSDLSRGRNGELFF
NA	TRBV28	TRBJ2-5	NA	12	TGTGCCAGCTACAGGGACGTGGAGACCCAGTACTTC	CASYRDVETQYF
NA	TRBV15	TRBJ2-1	TRBD1	15	TGTGCCACCAGCAGATCTGGGTCCCAGGGGGATGAGCAGTTCTTC	CATSRSGSQGDEQFF
NA	TRBV5-1	TRBJ1-2	NA	15	TGCGCCAGCAGCTTGGGAGGCAGGGAAAGCTATGGCTACACCTTC	CASSLGGRESYGYTF
NA	TRBV12-3/TRBV12-4	TRBJ1-1	NA	13	TGTGCCAGCACCTCGGAGAGGAACACTGAAGCTTTCTTT	CASTSERNTEAFF
NA	TRBV6-5	TRBJ2-2	TRBD1	16	TGTGCCAGCAGTTACGAAGGACAGGGAAGAAACGGGGAGCTGTTTTTT	CASSYEGQGRNGELFF
NA	TRBV25-1	TRBJ1-1	NA	13	TGTGCCAGCGGTTCTCGGGGGGAAACTGAAGCTTTCTTT	CASGSRGETEAFF
NA	TRBV18	TRBJ2-1	TRBD2	19	TGTGCCAGCTCACCCCTCGCTAGCGGGGGTCCGAGCTCCTACAATGAGCAGTTCTTC	CASSPLASGGPSSYNEQFF
NA	TRBV18	TRBJ2-1	TRBD2	16	TGTGCCAGCTCGCAATCTAGCGGATCCGGAATTGGTAGACAGTTCTTC	CASSQSSGSGIGRQFF
NA	TRBV7-6	TRBJ2-1	TRBD2	13	TGTGCCAGCAGCTTAGGGACTAGGGACTTTCAGTTCTTC	CASSLGTRDFQFF